A selection of T cell receptor beta chains follows, all from one sample in a study of T cell responses to AZD1222 COVID-19 vaccine. The data were produced by immunoSEQ multiplex PCR, yet TCRdb's version contains in-frame clones alone and is incomplete. Of under 200,000 clones in the sample, 88% are singletons; the top ten hold approximately 4.5%. The sample was peripheral blood, taken 28 days after the second AZD1222 dose. Receptors were obtained from an adult who received the AZD1222 COVID-19 vaccine. CDR3s include the opening cysteine and the closing phenylalanine or tryptophan. Fields, in order: clone size, J gene, V gene, D gene, CDR3 DNA, CDR3 protein. The D gene is left open where the match is weak. Clone size is shown for a subset of rows, as once, few, many or a class of expanded clone.

>-|TRBJ2-2|TRBV7-6|TRBD1
TGTGCCAGCAGCTGGATAACAGGGGGCAACGGGGAGCTGTTTTTT
CASSWITGGNGELFF
>-|TRBJ1-1|TRBV19|-
TGTGCCAGTAGTAAGCCGTGGCCCCTACAGGGATTGGTAACTGAAGCTTTCTTT
CASSKPWPLQGLVTEAFF
>-|TRBJ1-1|TRBV27|-
TGTGCCAGCAGAGGTAGCCCGAACACTGAAGCTTTCTTT
CASRGSPNTEAFF
>-|TRBJ2-5|TRBV18|-
TGTGCCAGCTCACCACCCGGAGCGAGGGAGACCCAGTACTTC
CASSPPGARETQYF
>-|TRBJ1-5|TRBV6-5|-
TGTGCCAGTAGCCCGGACGCTAGCAATCAGCCCCAGCATTTT
CASSPDASNQPQHF
>once|TRBJ1-1|TRBV6-5|-
TGTGCCAGCAATGTGCGGAACACTGAAGCTTTCTTT
CASNVRNTEAFF
>-|TRBJ1-4|TRBV3-1/TRBV3-2|-
TGTGCCAGCAGCCAAGTGGGAACTTCAAATGAAAAACTGTTTTTT
CASSQVGTSNEKLFF
>once|TRBJ2-1|TRBV2|TRBD2
TGTGCCAGCCGACTAGCGTTGAGCTCCTACAATGAGCAGTTCTTC
CASRLALSSYNEQFF
>-|TRBJ1-1|TRBV5-1|TRBD1
TGCGCCAGCAGCTTGGAGGGACAGAGGAAAGCTTTCTTT
CASSLEGQRKAFF
>-|TRBJ1-6|TRBV18|-
TGTGCCAGCTCAACAGCATATAATTCACCCCTCCACTTT
CASSTAYNSPLHF
>-|TRBJ1-5|TRBV5-8|TRBD1
TGTGCCAGCAGCTCGGGACAGTCTAAGCCCCAGCATTTT
CASSSGQSKPQHF
>-|TRBJ2-7|TRBV25-1|-
TGTGCCAGCAGTCCGACGGGGGCGATCTACGAGCAGTACTTC
CASSPTGAIYEQYF
>-|TRBJ1-4|TRBV7-9|-
TGTGCCAGCAGCTTAGACGCCGGACAGAATGAAAAACTGTTTTTT
CASSLDAGQNEKLFF
>-|TRBJ1-1|TRBV7-9|TRBD1
TGTGCCAGCAGCTCTAGGGACAGGTGGACGAACACTGAAGCTTTCTTT
CASSSRDRWTNTEAFF
>-|TRBJ2-6|TRBV6-5|-
TGTGCCAGCAGTCAACAGGGGGCCAACGTCCTGACTTTC
CASSQQGANVLTF
>-|TRBJ1-1|TRBV6-5|-
TGCCCCTTTCGGGACCTTCCCACGAACACTGAAGCTTTCTTT
CPFRDLPTNTEAFF
>-|TRBJ2-5|TRBV6-5|TRBD2
TGTGCCAGCAGTTACTCTAGCGGGTTACAAGAGACCCAGTACTTC
CASSYSSGLQETQYF